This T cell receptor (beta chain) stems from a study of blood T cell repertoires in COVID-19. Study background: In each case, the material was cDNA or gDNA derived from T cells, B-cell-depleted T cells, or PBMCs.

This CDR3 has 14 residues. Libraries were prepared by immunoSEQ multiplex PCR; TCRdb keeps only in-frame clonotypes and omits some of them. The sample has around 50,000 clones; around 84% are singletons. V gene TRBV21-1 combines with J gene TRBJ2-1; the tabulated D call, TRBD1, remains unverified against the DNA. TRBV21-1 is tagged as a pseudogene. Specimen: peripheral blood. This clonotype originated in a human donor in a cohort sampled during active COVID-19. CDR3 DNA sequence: TGTGCCAGCAGCAAAAACAAGCCAGGCAATGAGCAGTTCTTC. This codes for CASSKNKPGNEQFF.